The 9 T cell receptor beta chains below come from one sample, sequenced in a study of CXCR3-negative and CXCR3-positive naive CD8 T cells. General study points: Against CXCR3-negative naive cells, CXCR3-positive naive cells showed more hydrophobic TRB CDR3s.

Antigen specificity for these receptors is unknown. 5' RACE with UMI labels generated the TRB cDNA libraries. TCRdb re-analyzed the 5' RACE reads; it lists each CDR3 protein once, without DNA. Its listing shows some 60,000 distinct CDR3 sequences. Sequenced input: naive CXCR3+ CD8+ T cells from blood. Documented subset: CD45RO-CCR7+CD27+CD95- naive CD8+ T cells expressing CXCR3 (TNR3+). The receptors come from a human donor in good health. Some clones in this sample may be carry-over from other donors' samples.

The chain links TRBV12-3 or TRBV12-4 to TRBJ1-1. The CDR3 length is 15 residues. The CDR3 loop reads CASSLGTAMNTEAFF.

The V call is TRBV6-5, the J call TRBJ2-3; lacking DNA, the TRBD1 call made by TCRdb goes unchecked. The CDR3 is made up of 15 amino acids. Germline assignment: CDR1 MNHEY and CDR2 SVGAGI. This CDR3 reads CASRHTGGAGDTQYF.

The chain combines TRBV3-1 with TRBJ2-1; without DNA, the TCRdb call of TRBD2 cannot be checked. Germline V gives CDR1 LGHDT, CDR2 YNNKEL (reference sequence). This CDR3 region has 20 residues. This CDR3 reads CASSQYPSGRESNSYNEQFF.

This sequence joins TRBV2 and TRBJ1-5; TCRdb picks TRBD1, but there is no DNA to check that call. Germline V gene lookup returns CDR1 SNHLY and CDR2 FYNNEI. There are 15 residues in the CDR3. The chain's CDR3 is CASSESIGTHQPQHF.

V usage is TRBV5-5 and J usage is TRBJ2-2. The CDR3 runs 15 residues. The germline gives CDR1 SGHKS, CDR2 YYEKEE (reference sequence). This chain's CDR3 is CASSLFFGNTGELFF.

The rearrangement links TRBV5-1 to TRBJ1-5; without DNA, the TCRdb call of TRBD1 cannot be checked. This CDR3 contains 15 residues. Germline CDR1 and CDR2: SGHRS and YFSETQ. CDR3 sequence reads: CASSLQGVGNQPQHF. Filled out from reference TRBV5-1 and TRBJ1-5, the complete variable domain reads KAGVTQTPRYLIKTRGQQVTLSCSPISGHRSVSWYQQTPGQGLQFLFEYFSETQRNKGNFPGRFSGRQFSNSRSEMNVSTLELGDSALYLCASSLQGVGNQPQHFGDGTRLSIL.

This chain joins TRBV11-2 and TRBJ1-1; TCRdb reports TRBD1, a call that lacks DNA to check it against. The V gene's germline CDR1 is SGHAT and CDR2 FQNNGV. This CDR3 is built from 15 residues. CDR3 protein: CASSKVTVSPAEAFF.

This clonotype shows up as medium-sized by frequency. The CDR3: CSALKSENSYNEQFF. The rearrangement joins TRBV29-1 to TRBJ2-1. The CDR3 is made up of 15 amino acids. CDR1 SQVTM and CDR2 ANQGSEA come from the germline V gene.

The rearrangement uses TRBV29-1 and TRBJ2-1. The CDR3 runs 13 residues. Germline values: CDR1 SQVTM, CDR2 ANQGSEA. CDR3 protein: CSVGRVSDNEQFF.